This TCR beta chain is drawn from a study of identical twins. Note on this clonotype: The antigen remains undetermined.

Using its own MiXCR run on the 5' RACE reads, TCRdb lists one record per CDR3 protein. This table holds 400,000 to 650,000 distinct CDR3 sequences, roughly a fifth found once. The V and J ends lost 5 bases and 5 bases, in that order; junction bases with no gene match: 6. Looked up from germline, CDR1 is MNHNS and CDR2 is SASEGT. The CDR3 is 14 amino acids. Notes on the study in general: Within beta out-of-frame sequences, the excess sharing observed between twins was weaker.

These sequences were also reported in another study, on T cells expressing NK-cell markers.

This receptor was identified in a young woman in good health. The chain combines TRBV6-1 with TRBJ1-5; TRBD1 agrees at 7 bases. The source material was CD4+ T cells sorted from blood. CDR3 in amino acids: CASSPGQLYQPQHF. Here the CDR3 DNA reads TGTGCCAGCAGTCCGGGACAGTTATATCAGCCCCAGCATTTT.